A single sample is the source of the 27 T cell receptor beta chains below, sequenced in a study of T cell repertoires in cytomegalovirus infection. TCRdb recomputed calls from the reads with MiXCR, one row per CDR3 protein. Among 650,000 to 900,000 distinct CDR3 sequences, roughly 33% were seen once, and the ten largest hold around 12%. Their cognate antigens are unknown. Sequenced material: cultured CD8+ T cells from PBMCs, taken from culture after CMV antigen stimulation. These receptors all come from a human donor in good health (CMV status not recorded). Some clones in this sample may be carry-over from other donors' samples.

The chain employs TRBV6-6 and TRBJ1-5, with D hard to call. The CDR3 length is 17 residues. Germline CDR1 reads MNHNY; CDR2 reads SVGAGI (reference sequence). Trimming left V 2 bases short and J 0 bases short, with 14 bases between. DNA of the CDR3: TGTGCCAGCAGTTACAGGTCCAAGGTCCATAGCAATCAGCCCCAGCATTTT. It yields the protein CASSYRSKVHSNQPQHF.

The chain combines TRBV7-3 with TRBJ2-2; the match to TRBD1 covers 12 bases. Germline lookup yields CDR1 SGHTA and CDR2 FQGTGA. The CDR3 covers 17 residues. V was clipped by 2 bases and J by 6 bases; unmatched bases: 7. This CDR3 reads CASSLSGTGGDSGELFF. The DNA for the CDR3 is TGTGCCAGCAGCTTATCCGGGACAGGGGGCGATTCCGGGGAGCTGTTTTTT.

CDR3 residues: CSAETGWDTEAFF. The DNA of the CDR3 is TGCAGTGCGGAGACAGGGTGGGACACTGAAGCTTTCTTT. This chain uses TRBV20-1 with TRBJ1-1; 7 bases map to TRBD1. CDR1 is DFQATT and CDR2 is SNEGSKA in the germline V gene (reference sequence). The CDR3 covers 13 residues. Trimming at V came to 6 bases and at J to 3 bases, leaving 7 bases not matched to a gene.

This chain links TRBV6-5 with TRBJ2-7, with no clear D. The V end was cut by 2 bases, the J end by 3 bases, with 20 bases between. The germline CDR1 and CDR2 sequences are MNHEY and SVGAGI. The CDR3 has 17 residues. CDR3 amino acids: CASSYTISDGLHYEQYF. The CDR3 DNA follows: TGTGCCAGCAGTTACACAATTTCGGACGGTCTTCACTACGAGCAGTACTTC.

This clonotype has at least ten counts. The CDR3 DNA reads TGTGCCAGCAGCTTGCCCTTCTCTGGAAACACCATATATTTT. Amino acid sequence: CASSLPFSGNTIYF. This chain uses TRBV5-8 with TRBJ1-3, with D hard to call. The germline V gene encodes CDR1 SGHTS and CDR2 YDEGEE. The CDR3 has 14 amino acids. The V gene lost 1 base and the J gene lost 0 bases, with 5 bases spanning the gap.

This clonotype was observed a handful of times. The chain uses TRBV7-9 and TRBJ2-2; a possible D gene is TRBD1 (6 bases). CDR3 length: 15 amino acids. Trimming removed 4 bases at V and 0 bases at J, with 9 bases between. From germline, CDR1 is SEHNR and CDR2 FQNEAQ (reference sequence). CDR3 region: CASSYRVSNTGELFF. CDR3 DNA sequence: TGTGCCAGCAGCTACAGGGTTTCGAACACCGGGGAGCTGTTTTTT.

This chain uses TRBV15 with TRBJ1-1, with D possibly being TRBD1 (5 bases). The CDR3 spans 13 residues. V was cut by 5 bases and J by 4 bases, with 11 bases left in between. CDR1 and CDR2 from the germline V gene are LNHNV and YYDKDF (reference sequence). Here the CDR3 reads CATSEGRGTEAFF. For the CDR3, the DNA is TGTGCCACCAGCGAGGGGAGGGGCACTGAAGCTTTCTTT.

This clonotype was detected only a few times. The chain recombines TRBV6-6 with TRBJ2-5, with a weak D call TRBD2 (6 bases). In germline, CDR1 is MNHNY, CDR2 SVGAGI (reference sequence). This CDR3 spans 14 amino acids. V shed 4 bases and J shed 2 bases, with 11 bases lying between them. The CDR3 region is CASSSLGGQETQYF. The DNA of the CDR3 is TGTGCCAGCAGTTCCCTCGGGGGTCAAGAGACCCAGTACTTC.

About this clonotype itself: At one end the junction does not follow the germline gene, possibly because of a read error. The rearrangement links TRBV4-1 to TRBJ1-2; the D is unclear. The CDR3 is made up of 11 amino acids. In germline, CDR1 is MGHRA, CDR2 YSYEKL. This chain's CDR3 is CASSQEGLPAF. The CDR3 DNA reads TGCGCCAGCAGCCAAGAAGGACTTCCGGCCTTC.

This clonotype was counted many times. CDR3 sequence: CASSLAPGPYEQYF. In nucleotides, the CDR3 is TGTGCCAGCAGCTTAGCTCCAGGGCCCTACGAGCAGTACTTC. The chain carries TRBV7-2 and TRBJ2-7, with TRBD1 as a possible D gene (5 bases). CDR1 is SGHTA and CDR2 is FQGNSA in the germline V gene. V gave up 0 bases and J gave up 2 bases, with 8 bases separating them. The CDR3 sequence is 14 residues long.

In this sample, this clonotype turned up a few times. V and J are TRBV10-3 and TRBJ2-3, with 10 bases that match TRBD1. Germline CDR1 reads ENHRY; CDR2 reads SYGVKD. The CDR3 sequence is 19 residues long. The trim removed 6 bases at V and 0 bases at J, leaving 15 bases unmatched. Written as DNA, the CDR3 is TGTGCCATCAGACCGACAGGGGGCCATGGGTCGGTGAGCACAGATACGCAGTATTTT. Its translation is CAIRPTGGHGSVSTDTQYF.

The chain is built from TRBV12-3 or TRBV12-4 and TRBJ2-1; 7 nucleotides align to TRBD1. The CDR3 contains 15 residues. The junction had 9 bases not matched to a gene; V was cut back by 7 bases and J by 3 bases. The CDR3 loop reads CASTPDRDHYNEQFF. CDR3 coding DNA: TGTGCCAGCACACCAGACAGGGATCACTACAATGAGCAGTTCTTC.

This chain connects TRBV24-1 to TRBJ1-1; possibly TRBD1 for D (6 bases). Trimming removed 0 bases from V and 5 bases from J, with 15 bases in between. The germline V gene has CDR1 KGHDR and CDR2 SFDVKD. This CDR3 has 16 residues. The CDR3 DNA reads TGTGCCACCAGTGATTTGCGGGCGGCAGGGGAGACTGAAGCTTTCTTT. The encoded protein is CATSDLRAAGETEAFF.

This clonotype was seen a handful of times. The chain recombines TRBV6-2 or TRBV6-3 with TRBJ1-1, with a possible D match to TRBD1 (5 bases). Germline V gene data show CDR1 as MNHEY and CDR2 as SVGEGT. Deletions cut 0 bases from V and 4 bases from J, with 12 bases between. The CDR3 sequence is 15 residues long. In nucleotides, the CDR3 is TGTGCCAGCAGTTACTCGATCGACAGTCCCACTGAAGCTTTCTTT. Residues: CASSYSIDSPTEAFF.

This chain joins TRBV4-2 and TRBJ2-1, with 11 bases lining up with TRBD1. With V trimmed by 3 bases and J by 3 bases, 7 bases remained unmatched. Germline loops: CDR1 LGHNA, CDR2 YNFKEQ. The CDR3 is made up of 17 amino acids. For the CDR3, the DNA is TGTGCCAGCAGCCAGGCTTCCGGGACAGGGGGCTACAATGAGCAGTTCTTC. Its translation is CASSQASGTGGYNEQFF.

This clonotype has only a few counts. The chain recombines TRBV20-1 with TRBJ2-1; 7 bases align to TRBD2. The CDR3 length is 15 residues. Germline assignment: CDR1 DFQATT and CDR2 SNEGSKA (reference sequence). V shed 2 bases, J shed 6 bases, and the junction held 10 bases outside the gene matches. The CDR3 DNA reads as TGCAGTGCTAGATCCGGCTTCACGGGGGGCAATGAGCAGTTCTTC. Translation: CSARSGFTGGNEQFF.

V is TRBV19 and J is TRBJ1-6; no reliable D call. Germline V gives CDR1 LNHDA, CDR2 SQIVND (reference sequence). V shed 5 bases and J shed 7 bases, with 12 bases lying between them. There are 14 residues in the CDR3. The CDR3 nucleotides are TGTGCCAGTAGTGAGATTAAAGTAAATTCACCCCTCCACTTT. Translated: CASSEIKVNSPLHF.

The CDR3 coding sequence is TGCAGTGCTAGAGACGACGGGGGTTTGTCTGGAAACACCATATATTTT. It yields the protein CSARDDGGLSGNTIYF. V gene TRBV20-1 combines with J gene TRBJ1-3; TRBD1 might be the D (5 bases). The germline gives CDR1 DFQATT, CDR2 SNEGSKA (reference sequence). Trimming left V 0 bases short and J 1 base short, with 13 bases between. This CDR3 has 16 residues.

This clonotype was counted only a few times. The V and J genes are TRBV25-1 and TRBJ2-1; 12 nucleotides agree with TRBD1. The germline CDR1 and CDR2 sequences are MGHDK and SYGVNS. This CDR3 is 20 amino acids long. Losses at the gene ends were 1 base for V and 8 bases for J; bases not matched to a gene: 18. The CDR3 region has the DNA TGTGCCAGCAGTGAATGGCCCCTAAACACGGGACAGGGGGCTTACGATGAGCAGTTCTTC. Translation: CASSEWPLNTGQGAYDEQFF.

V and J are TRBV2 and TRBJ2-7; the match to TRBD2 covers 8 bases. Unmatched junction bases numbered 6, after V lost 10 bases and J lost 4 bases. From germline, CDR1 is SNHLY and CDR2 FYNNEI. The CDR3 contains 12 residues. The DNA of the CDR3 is TGTGCCACGGCCCAGCGGGGGTACGAGCAGTACGTC. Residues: CATAQRGYEQYV.

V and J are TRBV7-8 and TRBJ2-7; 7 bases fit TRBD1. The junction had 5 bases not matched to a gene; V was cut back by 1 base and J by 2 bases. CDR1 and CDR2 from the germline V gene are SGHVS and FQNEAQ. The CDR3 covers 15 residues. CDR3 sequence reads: CASSLGPTGPYEQYF. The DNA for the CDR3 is TGTGCCAGCAGCTTAGGGCCGACAGGGCCCTACGAGCAGTACTTC.

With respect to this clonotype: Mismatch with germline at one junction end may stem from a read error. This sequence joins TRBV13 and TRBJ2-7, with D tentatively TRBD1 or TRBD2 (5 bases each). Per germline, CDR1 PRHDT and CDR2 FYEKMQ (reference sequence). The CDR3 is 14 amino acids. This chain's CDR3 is CASSGDTRQYEQYF. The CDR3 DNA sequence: TGCGCCAGCAGCGGAGACACGAGACAGTACGAGCAGTACTTC.

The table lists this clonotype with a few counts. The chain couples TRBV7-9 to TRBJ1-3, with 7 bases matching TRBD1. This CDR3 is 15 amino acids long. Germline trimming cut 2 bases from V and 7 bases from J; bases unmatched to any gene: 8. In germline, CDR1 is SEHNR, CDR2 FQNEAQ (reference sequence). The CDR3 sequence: CASSLSTGAFNTIYF. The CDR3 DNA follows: TGTGCCAGCAGCTTAAGCACAGGGGCTTTCAACACCATATATTTT.

CDR3 in amino acids: CASRPSYNEGGGNTEAFF. The CDR3 DNA reads as TGTGCCAGCAGACCAAGTTACAATGAGGGTGGGGGAAACACTGAAGCTTTCTTT. The chain joins TRBV12-3 or TRBV12-4 to TRBJ1-1, with D possibly TRBD1 on 5 matching bases. This CDR3 region has 18 residues. Trimming left V 6 bases short and J 2 bases short, with 25 bases between.

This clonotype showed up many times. As DNA, the CDR3 is TGTGCCAGCAGCTTAGGAGGGGGGGCCCTGTATGAGCAGTTCTTC. It yields the protein CASSLGGGALYEQFF. V gene TRBV7-2 combines with J gene TRBJ2-1; a possible D gene is TRBD2 (7 bases). V was shortened by 1 base and J by 8 bases, with 15 bases between the two germline ends. Germline values: CDR1 SGHTA, CDR2 FQGNSA. This CDR3 is 15 amino acids long.

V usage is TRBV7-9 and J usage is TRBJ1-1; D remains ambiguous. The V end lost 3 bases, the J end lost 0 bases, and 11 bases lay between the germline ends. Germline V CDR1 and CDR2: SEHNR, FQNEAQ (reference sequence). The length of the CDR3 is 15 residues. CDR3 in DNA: TGTGCCAGCAGCTTCCCGGGGAAAATGAACACTGAAGCTTTCTTT. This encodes CASSFPGKMNTEAFF.

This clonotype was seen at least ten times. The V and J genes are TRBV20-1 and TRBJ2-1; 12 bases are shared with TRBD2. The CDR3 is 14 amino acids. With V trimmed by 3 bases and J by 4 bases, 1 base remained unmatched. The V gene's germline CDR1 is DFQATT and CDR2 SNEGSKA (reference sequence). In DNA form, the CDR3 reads TGCAGTGCTAGGCTAGCGGGGGGGTACAATGAGCAGTTCTTC. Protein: CSARLAGGYNEQFF.